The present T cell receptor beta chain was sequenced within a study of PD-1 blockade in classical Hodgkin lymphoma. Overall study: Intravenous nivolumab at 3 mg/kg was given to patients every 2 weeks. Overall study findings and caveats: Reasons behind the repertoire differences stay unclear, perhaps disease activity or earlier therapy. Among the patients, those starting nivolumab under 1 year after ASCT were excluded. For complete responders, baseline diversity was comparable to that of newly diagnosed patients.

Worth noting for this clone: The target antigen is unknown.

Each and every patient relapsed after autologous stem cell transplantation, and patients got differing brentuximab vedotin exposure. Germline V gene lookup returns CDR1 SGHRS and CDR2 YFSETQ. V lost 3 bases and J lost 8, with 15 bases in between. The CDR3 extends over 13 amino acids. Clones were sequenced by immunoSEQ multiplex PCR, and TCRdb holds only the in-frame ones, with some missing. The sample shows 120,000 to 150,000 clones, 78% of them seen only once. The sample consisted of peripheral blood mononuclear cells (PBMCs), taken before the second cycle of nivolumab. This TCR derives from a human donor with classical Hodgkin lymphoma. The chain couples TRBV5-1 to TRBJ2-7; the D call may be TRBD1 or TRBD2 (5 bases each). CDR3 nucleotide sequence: TGCGCCAGCAGCTCGGACCCCCCGGGACAGCAGTACTTC. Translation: CASSSDPPGQQYF.